This T cell receptor beta chain was profiled in a study of cytomegalovirus exposure and HLA in healthy donors. Overall study findings and caveats: As immune exposure information, only CMV serostatus was available.

The CDR3 totals 16 residues. Germline CDR1 is LGHNA and CDR2 is YNFKEQ. J was trimmed by 1 base and V by 4 bases; bases with no gene match: 7. It was with 60 Vbeta and 13 Jbeta primers that the PCR ran. The method was immunoSEQ multiplex PCR; TCRdb's version includes in-frame clones alone and lacks a portion of them. This table holds about 92,000 clones, just under 85% found once. Concerning this clone itself: Its antigen is still unknown.

Sequences were obtained from PBMCs. The chain combines TRBV4-2 with TRBJ2-3; 8 nucleotides agree with TRBD2. The receptor's source is a woman aged 18-29 years in good health and CMV-seropositive. The CDR3: CASSLGFGRGTDTQYF. Written as DNA, the CDR3 is TGTGCCAGCAGCCTAGGGTTCGGGAGGGGCACAGATACGCAGTATTTT.